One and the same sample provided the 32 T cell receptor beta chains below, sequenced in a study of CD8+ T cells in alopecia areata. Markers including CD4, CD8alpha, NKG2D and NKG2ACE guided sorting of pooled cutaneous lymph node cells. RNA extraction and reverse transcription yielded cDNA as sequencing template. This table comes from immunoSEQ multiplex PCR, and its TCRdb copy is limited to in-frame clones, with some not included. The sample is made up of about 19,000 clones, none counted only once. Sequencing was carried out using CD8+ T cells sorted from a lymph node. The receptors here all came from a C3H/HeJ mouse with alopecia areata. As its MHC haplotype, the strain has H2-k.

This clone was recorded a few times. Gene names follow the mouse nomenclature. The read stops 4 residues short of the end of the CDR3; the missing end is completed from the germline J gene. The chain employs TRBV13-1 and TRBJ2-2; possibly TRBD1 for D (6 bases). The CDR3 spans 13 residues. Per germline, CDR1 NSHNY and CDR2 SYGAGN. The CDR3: CASSDEQGGQLYF. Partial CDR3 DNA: TGTGCCAGCAGTGACGAACAGGGCGGG.

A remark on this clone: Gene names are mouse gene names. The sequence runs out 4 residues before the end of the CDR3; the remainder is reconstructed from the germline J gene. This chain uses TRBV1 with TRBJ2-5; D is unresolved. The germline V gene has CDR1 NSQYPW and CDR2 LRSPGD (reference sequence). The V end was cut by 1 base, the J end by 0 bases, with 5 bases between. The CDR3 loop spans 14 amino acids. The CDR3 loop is CTCSAGSNQDTQYF. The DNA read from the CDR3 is TGCACCTGCAGTGCAGGGTCCAACCAAGAC.

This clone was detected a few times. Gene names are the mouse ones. The CDR3 sequence: CASSLQGGNTEVFF. The DNA read from the CDR3 is TGTGCCAGCAGTCTACAGGGAGGAAACACA. The chain recombines TRBV19 with TRBJ1-1, with a tentative D call TRBD1 (6 bases). Read sequence stops 4 residues before the CDR3 end, and the germline J gene provides the missing end. CDR1 FNHDT and CDR2 SITEND come from the germline V gene (reference sequence). The length of the CDR3 is 14 residues. V lost 4 bases to trimming and J lost 1 base, with 11 bases between them.

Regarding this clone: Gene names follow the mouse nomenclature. The CDR3 loop reads CAWSQGDYAEQFF. CDR3 DNA, as far as it was read: TGTGCCTGGTCGCAGGGCGACTATGCT. This rearrangement joins TRBV31 to TRBJ2-1, with D possibly being TRBD1 (5 bases). The read stops 4 residues short of the end of the CDR3; the missing end is completed from the germline J gene. Germline assignment: CDR1 GKSSPN and CDR2 SITVG. The CDR3 length is 13 residues. The V gene lost 5 bases and the J gene lost 2 bases, with 10 bases spanning the gap.

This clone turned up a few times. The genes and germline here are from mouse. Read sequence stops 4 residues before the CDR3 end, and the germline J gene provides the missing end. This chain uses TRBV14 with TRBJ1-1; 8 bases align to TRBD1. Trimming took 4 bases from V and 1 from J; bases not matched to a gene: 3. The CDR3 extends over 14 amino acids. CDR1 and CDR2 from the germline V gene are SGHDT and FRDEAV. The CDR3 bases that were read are TGTGCCAGCAGTCCCGGACAGGGGAACACA. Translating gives CASSPGQGNT. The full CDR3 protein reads CASSPGQGNTEVFF.

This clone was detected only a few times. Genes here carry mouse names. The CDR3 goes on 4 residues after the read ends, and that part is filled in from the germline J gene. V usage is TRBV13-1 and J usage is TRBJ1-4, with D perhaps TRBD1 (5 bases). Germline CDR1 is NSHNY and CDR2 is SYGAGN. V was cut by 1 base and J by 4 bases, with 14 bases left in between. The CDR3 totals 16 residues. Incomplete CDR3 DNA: TGTGCCAGCAGTGATTACCCGGACACCCTCAACGAA. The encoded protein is CASSDYPDTLNE. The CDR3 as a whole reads CASSDYPDTLNERLFF. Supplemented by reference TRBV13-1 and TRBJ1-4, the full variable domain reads EAAVTQSPRNKVTVTGGNVTLSCRQTNSHNYMYWYRQDTGHGLRLIHYSYGAGNLRIGDVPDGYKATRTTQEDFFLLLELASPSQTSLYFCASSDYPDTLNERLFFGHGTKLSVL.

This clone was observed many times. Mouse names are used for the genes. The CDR3 bases that were read are TGTGCCAGCAGTGGGGACTGGGGGAGTGCAGAA. It yields the protein CASSGDWGSAE. The whole CDR3 sequence is CASSGDWGSAETLYF. The J gene is TRBJ2-3, the V gene TRBV13-3; 11 nucleotides align to TRBD2. The read comes to an end 4 residues before the CDR3 does, leaving the germline J gene to fill in the end. V was clipped by 3 bases and J by 0 bases; unmatched bases: 0. In germline, CDR1 is NNHDY, CDR2 SYVADS. This CDR3 is built from 15 residues.

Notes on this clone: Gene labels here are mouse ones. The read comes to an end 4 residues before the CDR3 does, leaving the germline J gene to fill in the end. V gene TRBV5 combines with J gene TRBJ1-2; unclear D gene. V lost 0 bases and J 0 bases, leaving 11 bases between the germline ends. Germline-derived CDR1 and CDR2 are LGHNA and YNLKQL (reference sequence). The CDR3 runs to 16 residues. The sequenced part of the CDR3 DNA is TGTGCCAGCAGCCAAGATTGGCAGGTAGCAAACTCC. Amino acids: CASSQDWQVANS. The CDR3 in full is CASSQDWQVANSDYTF.

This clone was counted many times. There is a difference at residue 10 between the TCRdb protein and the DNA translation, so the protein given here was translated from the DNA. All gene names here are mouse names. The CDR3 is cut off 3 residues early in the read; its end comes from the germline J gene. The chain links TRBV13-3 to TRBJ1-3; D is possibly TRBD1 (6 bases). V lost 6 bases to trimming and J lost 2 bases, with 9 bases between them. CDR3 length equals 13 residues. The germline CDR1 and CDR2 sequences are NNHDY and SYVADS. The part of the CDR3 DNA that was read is TGTGCCAGCACGGGGACAACTGGAAATACG. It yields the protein CASTGTTGNT. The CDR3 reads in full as CASTGTTGNTLYF.

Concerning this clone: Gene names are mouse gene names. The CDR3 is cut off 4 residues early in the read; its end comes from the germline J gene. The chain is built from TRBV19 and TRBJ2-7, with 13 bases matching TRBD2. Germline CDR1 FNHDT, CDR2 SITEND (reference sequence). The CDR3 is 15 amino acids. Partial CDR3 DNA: TGTGCCAGCAGTACCGGGACTGGGGGGGGATAT. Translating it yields CASSTGTGGGY. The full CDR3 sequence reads CASSTGTGGGYEQYF.

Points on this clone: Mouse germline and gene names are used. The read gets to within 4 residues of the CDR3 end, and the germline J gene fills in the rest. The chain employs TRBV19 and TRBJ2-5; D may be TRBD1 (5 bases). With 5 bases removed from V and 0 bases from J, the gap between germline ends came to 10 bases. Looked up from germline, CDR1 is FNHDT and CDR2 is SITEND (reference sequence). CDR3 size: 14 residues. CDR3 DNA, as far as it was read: TGTGCCAGCAGCGGACACATTAACCAAGAC. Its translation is CASSGHINQD. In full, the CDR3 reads CASSGHINQDTQYF.

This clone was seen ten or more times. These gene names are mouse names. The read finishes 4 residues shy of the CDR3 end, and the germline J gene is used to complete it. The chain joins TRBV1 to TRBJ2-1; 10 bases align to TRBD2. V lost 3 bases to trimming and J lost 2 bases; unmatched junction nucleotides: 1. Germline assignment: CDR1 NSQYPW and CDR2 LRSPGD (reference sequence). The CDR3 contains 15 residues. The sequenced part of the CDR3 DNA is TGCACCTGCAGTGCTGGGACTGGGGACTATGCT. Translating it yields CTCSAGTGDYA. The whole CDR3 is CTCSAGTGDYAEQFF.

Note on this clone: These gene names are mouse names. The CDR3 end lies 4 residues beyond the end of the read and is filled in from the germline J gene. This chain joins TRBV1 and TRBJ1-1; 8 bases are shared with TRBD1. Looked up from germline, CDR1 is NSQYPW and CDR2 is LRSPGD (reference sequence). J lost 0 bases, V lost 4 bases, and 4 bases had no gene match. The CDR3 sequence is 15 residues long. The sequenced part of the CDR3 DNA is TGCACCTGCAGTGGTGACAGGGGTGCAAACACA. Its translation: CTCSGDRGANT. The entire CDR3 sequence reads CTCSGDRGANTEVFF. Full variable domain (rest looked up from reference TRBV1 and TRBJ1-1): VTLLEQNPRWRLVPRGQAVNLRCILKNSQYPWMSWYQQDLQKQLQWLFTLRSPGDKEVKSLPGADYLATRVTDTELRLQVANMSQGRTLYCTCSGDRGANTEVFFGKGTRLTVV.

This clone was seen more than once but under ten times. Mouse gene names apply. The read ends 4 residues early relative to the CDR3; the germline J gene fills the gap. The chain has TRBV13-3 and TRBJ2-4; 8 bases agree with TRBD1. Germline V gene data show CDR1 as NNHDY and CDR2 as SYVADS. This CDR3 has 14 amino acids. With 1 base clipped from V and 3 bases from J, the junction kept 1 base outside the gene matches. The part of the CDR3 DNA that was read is TGTGCCAGCAGTGATCGGGACAGGCAAAAC. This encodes CASSDRDRQN. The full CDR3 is CASSDRDRQNTLYF.

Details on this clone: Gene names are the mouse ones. The DNA read from the CDR3 is TGCACCTGCAGTGCAGGTGGGGGGGTCAACTATGCT. Its translation: CTCSAGGGVNYA. The whole CDR3 protein reads CTCSAGGGVNYAEQFF. V usage is TRBV1 and J usage is TRBJ2-1, with TRBD2 identical over 8 bases. The read ends 4 residues before the CDR3 terminus; that terminus is restored from the germline J gene. This CDR3 is 16 amino acids long. Germline V gives CDR1 NSQYPW, CDR2 LRSPGD (reference sequence). V was pared by 1 base and J by 1 base, with 3 bases of the junction left unmatched.

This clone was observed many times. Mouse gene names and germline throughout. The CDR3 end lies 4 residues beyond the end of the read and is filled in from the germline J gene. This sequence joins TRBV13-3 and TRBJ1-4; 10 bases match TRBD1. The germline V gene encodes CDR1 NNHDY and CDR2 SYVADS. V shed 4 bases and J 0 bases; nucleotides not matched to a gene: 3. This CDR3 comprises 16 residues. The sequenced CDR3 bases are TGTGCCAGCAGTCTGGGACAGGGGTTTTCCAACGAA. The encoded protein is CASSLGQGFSNE. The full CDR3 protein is CASSLGQGFSNERLFF.

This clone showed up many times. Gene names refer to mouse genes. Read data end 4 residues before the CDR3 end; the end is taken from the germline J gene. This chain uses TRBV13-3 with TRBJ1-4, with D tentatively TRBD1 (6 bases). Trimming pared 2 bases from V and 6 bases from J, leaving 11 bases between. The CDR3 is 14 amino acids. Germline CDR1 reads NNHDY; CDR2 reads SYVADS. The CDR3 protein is CASSDPGEDERLFF. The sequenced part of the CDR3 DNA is TGTGCCAGCAGTGACCCAGGGGAGGACGAA.

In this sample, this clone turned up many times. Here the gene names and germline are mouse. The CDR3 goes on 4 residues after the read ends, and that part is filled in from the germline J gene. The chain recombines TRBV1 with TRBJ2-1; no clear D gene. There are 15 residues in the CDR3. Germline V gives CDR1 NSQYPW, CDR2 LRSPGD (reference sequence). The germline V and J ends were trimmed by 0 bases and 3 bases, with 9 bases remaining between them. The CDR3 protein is CTCSADWSVYAEQFF. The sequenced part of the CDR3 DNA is TGCACCTGCAGTGCAGACTGGTCCGTCTATGCT.

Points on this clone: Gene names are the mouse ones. The sequenced CDR3 bases are TGTGCCAGCAGCCACGGACAGGGGGGAACA. It specifies CASSHGQGGT. The full CDR3 is CASSHGQGGTEVFF. The V call is TRBV5, the J call TRBJ1-1, with 10 bases identical to TRBD1. The read terminates 4 residues ahead of where the CDR3 ends, so the germline J gene completes it. The CDR3 spans 14 residues. Germline assignment: CDR1 LGHNA and CDR2 YNLKQL (reference sequence).

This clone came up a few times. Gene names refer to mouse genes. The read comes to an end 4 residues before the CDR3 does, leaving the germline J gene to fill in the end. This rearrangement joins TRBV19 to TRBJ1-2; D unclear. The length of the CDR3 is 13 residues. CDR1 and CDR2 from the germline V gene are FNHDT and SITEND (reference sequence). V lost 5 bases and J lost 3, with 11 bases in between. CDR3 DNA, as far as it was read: TGTGCCAGCAGCCCTCAGGCGGACTCC. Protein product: CASSPQADS. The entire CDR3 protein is CASSPQADSDYTF. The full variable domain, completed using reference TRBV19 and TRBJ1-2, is GGIITQTPKFLIGQEGQKLTLKCQQNFNHDTMYWYRQDSGKGLRLIYYSITENDLQKGDLSEGYDASREKKSSFSLTVTSAQKNEMAVFLCASSPQADSDYTFGSGTRLLVI.

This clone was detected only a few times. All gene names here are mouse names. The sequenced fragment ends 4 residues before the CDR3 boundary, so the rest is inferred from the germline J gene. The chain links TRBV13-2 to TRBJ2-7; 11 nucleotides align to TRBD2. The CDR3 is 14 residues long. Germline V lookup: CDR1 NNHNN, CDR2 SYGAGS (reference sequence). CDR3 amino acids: CASGEDWGAYEQYF. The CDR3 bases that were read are TGTGCCAGCGGTGAGGACTGGGGGGCTTAT.

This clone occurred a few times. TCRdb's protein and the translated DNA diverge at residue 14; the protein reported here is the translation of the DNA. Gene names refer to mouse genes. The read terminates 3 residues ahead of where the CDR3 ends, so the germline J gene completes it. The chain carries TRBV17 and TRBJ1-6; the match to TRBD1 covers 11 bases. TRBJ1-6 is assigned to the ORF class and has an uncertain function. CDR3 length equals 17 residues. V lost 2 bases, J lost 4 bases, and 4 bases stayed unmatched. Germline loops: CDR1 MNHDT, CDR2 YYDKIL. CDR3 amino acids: CASSRLRDRGYNSPLYF. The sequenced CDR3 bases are TGTGCTAGCAGTAGACTCCGGGACAGGGGGTATAATTCGCCC.

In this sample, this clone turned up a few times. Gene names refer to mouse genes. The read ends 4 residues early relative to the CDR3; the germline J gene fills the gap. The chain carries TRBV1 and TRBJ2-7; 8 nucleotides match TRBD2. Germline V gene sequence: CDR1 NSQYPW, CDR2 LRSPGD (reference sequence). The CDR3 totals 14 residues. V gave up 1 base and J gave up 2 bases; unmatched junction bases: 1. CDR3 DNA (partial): TGCACCTGCAGTGCAGGCTGGGGGGCCTAT. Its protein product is CTCSAGWGAY. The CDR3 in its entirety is CTCSAGWGAYEQYF.

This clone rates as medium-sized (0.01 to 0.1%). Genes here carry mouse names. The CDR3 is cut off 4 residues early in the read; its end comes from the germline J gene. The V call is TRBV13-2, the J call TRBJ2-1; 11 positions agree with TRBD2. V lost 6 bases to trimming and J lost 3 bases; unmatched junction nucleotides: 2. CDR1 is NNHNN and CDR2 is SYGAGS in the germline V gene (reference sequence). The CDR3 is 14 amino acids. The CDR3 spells CASAGLGGYAEQFF. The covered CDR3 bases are TGTGCCAGCGCCGGACTGGGGGGCTATGCT.

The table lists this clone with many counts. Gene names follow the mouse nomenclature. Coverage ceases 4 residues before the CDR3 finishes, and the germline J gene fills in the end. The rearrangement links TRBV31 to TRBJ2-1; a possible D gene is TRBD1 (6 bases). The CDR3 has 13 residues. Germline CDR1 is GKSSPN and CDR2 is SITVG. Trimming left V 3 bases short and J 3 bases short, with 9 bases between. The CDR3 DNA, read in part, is TGTGCCTGGAGCTCGGACAGCTATGCT. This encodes CAWSSDSYA. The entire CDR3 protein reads CAWSSDSYAEQFF.

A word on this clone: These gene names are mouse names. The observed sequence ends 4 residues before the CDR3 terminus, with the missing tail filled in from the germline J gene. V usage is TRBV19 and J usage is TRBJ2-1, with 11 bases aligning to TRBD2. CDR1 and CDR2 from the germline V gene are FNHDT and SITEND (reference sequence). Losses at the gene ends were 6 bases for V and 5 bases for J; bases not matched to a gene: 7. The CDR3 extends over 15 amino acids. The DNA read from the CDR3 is TGTGCCAGCACCCCGGACTGGGGGGCCGATGCT. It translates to CASTPDWGADA. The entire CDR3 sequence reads CASTPDWGADAEQFF.

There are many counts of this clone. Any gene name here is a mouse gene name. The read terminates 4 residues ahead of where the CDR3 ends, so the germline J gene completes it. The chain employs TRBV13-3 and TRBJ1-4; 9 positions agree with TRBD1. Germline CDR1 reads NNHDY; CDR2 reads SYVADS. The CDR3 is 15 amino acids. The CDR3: CASSAGTGKVERLFF. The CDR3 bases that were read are TGTGCCAGCAGTGCCGGGACAGGGAAGGTCGAA.

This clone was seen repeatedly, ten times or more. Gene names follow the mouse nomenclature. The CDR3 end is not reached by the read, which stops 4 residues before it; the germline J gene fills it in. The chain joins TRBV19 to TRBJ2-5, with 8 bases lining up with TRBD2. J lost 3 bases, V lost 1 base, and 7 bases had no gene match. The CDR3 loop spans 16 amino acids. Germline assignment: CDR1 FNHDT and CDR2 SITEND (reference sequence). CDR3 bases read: TGTGCCAGCAGTATACCGGGGGGGCGCGAGCAAGAC. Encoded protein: CASSIPGGREQD. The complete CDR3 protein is CASSIPGGREQDTQYF.

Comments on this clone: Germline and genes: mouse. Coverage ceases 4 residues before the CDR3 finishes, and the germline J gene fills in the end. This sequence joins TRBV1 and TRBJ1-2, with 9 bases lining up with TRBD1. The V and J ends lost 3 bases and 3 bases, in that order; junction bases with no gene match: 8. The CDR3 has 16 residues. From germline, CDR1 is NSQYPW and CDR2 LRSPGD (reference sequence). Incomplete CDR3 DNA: TGCACCTGCAGTGCCGGGACAGGGAGGTTGGACTCC. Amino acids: CTCSAGTGRLDS. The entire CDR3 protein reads CTCSAGTGRLDSDYTF.

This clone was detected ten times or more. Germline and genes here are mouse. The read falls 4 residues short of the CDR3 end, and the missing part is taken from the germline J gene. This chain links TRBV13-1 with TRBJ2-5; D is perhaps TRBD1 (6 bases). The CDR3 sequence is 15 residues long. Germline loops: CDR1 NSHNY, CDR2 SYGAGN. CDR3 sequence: CASSDALQGWDTQYF. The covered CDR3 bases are TGTGCCAGCAGTGATGCCCTACAGGGTTGGGAC.

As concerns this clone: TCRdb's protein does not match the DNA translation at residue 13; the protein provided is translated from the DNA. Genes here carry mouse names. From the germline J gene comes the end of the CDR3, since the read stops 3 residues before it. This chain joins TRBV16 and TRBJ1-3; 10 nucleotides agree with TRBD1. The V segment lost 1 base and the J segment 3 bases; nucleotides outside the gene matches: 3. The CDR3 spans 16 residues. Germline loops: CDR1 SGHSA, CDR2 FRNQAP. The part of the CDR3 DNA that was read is TGTGCAAGCAGCTTAGCCGGGACAGGGGTTGGAAATACG. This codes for CASSLAGTGVGNT. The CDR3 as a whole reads CASSLAGTGVGNTLYF. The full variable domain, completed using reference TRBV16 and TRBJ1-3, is NAGVIQTPRHKVTGKGQEATLWCEPISGHSAVFWYRQTIVQGLEFLTYFRNQAPIDDSGMPKERFSAQMPNQSHSTLKIQSTQPQDSAVYLCASSLAGTGVGNTLYFGEGSRLIVV.

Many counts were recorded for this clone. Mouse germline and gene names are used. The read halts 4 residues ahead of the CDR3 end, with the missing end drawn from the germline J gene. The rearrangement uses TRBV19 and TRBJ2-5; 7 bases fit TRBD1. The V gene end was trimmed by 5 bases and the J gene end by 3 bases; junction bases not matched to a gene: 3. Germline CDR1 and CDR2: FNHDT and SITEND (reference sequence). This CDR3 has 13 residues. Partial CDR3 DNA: TGTGCCAGCAGACCGGGACAGCAAGAC. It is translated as CASRPGQQD. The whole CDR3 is CASRPGQQDTQYF.